Listed here is a single T cell receptor beta chain. The antigen remains undetermined. Exclusions: uncontrolled infection, other autoimmune disease, pregnancy, lactation. Fresh peripheral blood, 9.5 to 10 ml of it, supplied the PBMCs. From RNA transcripts, TCR beta CDR3 regions were amplified. The study used the HTBI primer set for a first-round RT-PCR of the TCR CDR3. Each CDR3 protein is one row after TCRdb ran MiXCR on the multiplex PCR reads. Here the sample spans about 300,000 distinct CDR3 sequences, roughly 18% being singletons. The data are from a study of T cells in Graves' hyperthyroidism and ophthalmopathy. Study-level background: Before any treatment, at initial diagnosis, peripheral blood was collected.

Overall study results and limits: Blood also showed most of the thyroid clonotypes that were expanded above 0.001.

This CDR3 spans 16 amino acids. Germline V lookup: CDR1 MNHEY, CDR2 SVGAGI. V was pared by 2 bases and J by 2 bases, with 15 bases between. The clonotype originates from a man aged 50-59 years with Graves' ophthalmopathy. Material for sequencing was blood. The V and J genes are TRBV6-5 and TRBJ1-2, with D perhaps TRBD1 (5 bases). As DNA, the CDR3 is TGTGCCAGCAGTTACGGAGGGGCAGGGATCAACTATGGCTACACCTTC. It translates to CASSYGGAGINYGYTF.